This entry features one TCR beta chain sequence. CDR1 is SGHNT and CDR2 is YYREEE in the germline V gene (reference sequence). The CDR3 covers 15 residues. The V end was cut by 0 bases, the J end by 1 base, with 10 bases between. This record comes from a study of shared clonotypes between healthy human individuals. Naive CD8 cells were CD45RO-negative, positively selected for CCR7, excluding terminally differentiated effector memory CD45RA+ cells. TCRdb keeps only in-frame clones here, not all; method: immunoSEQ multiplex PCR. The repertoire includes roughly 2 million clones, over 85% of them detected once, and around 1.1% sits in the top ten.

Material for sequencing was naive CD8+ T cells sorted from blood. The receptor was derived from a man younger than 35 in good health. The chain couples TRBV5-4 to TRBJ1-2, with D possibly being TRBD1 (6 bases). CDR3: CASSLAPGVNYGYTF. CDR3 DNA: TGTGCCAGCAGCTTGGCCCCAGGGGTTAACTATGGCTACACCTTC. Looking up the rest from reference TRBV5-4 and TRBJ1-2 gives the full variable domain: ETGVTQSPTHLIKTRGQQVTLRCSSQSGHNTVSWYQQALGQGPQFIFQYYREEENGRGNFPPRFSGLQFPNYSSELNVNALELDDSALYLCASSLAPGVNYGYTFGSGTRLTVV.